This T cell receptor (beta chain) derives from a study of T-cell reconstitution after alpha-beta-depleted transplantation in children. The CDR3 covers 16 residues. CDR1 and CDR2 from the germline V gene are SGHRS and YFSETQ. Trimming at V came to 4 bases and at J to 0 bases, leaving 5 bases not matched to a gene. Preparing the TCRbeta library involved the use of unique molecular identifiers. TCRdb passed the PCR reads through MiXCR, listing each CDR3 protein once. The profile shows about 540,000 distinct CDR3 sequences, around 16% of them singletons. This sample comprised PBMCs from the stem cell graft donor, obtained from the stem cell graft. This clonotype was obtained from a human donor who donated a stem cell graft to a child with acute lymphoblastic leukemia. The rearrangement links TRBV5-1 to TRBJ2-4; 9 nucleotides line up with TRBD1. The CDR3 DNA reads as TGCGCCAGCAGCAGGACAGGGGATGCAGCCAAAAACATTCAGTACTTC. This gives the protein CASSRTGDAAKNIQYF.